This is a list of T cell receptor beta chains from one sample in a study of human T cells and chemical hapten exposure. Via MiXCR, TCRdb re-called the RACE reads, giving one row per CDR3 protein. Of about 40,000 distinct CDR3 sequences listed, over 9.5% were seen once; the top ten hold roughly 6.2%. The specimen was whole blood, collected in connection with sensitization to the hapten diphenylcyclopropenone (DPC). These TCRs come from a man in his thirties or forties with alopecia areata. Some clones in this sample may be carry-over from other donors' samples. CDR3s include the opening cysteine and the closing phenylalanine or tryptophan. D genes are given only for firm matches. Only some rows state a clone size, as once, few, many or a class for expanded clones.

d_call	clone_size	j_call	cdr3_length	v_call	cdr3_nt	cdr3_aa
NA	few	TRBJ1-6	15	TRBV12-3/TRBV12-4	TGTGCCAGCAGTTTTTACAGGGTAGGGAATTCACCCCTCCACTTT	CASSFYRVGNSPLHF
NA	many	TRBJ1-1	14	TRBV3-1	TGTGCCAGCAGCCCCGGACACCCGAACACTGAAGCTTTCTTT	CASSPGHPNTEAFF
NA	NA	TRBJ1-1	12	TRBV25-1	TGTGCCAGCAGTGAACGGGGGCCAGAAGCTTTCTTT	CASSERGPEAFF
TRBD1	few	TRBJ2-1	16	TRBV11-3	TGTGCCAGCAGCTCGGACAGGGGCGGCCCCTACAATGAGCAGTTCTTC	CASSSDRGGPYNEQFF
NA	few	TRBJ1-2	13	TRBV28	TGTGCCAGCCGGGAAACAGACCTCTATGGCTACACCTTC	CASRETDLYGYTF
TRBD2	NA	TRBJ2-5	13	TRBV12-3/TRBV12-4	TGTGCCAGCCGGGGGACTAGCGCGAAGACCCAGTACTTC	CASRGTSAKTQYF
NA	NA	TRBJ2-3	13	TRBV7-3	TGTGCCAGCAGCTTAGGTCAGAGAGATACGCAGTATTTT	CASSLGQRDTQYF
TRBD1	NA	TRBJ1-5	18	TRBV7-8	TGTGCCAGCAGCTTAGGGGACAGATGGGGGTATAGCAATCAGCCCCAGCATTTT	CASSLGDRWGYSNQPQHF
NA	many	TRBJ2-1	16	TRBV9	TGTGCCAGCAGCGTAGATCCATCATCCGGGTACAATGAGCAGTTCTTC	CASSVDPSSGYNEQFF
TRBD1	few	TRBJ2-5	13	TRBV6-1	TGTGCCAGCAGAGGACAGGGGGAAAAGACCCAGTACTTC	CASRGQGEKTQYF
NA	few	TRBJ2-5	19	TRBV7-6	TGTGCCAGCAGCGTCCCGAGATTTGATTCACATCCGTACCAAGAGACCCAGTACTTC	CASSVPRFDSHPYQETQYF
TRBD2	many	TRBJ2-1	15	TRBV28	TGTGCCAGCAGTTTAACTAGCGGGGGCTACAATGAGCAGTTCTTC	CASSLTSGGYNEQFF
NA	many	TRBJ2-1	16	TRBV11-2	TGTGCCAGCAGCTCCTTTCCCTCGAGCTCCTACAATGAGCAGTTCTTC	CASSSFPSSSYNEQFF
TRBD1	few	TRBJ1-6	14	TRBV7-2	TGTGCCAGCAGTGGACAGGGGGCAGATTCACCCCTCCACTTT	CASSGQGADSPLHF
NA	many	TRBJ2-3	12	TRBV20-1	TGCAGTGACACGACTAGTTCAGATACGCAGTATTTT	CSDTTSSDTQYF
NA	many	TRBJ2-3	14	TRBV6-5	TGTGCCAGCAGTTACGTTACTAGCACAGATACGCAGTATTTT	CASSYVTSTDTQYF
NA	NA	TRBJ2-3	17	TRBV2	TGTGCCAGCAGTGAAGCGTTGCAGGGGCAAGGTACAGATACGCAGTATTTT	CASSEALQGQGTDTQYF
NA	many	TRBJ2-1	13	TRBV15	TGTGCCACGGGCGAGTGGACCTACAATGAGCAGTTCTTC	CATGEWTYNEQFF
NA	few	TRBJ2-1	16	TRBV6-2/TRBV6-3	TGTGCCAGCAGTTTCTTACTAGTCCCCGGGTGGGATGAGCAGTTCTTC	CASSFLLVPGWDEQFF
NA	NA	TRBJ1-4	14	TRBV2	TGTGCCAAAACTGCCGGACAGACAAATGAAAAACTGTTTTTT	CAKTAGQTNEKLFF
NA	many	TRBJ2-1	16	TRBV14	TGTGCCAGCAGCCAAACTAGCAGGAGCTCCTACAATGAGCAGTTCTTC	CASSQTSRSSYNEQFF
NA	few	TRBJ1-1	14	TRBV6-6	TGTGCCAGCAGTTACGCGGATCGGAGTACTGAAGCTTTCTTT	CASSYADRSTEAFF
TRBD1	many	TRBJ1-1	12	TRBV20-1	TGCAGTGCGCAAGACAGGGGAAAGAGGGCTTTCTTT	CSAQDRGKRAFF
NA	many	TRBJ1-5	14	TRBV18	TGTGCCAGCTCACCGCAGGAAAGCAATCAGCCCCAGCATTTT	CASSPQESNQPQHF
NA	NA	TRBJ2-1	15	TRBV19	TGTGCCAGTAGTCCAAGACAGAACCCCTACAATGAGCAGTTCTTC	CASSPRQNPYNEQFF
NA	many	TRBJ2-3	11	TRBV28	TGTGCCAGCAGTTTAGAGGATACGCAGTATTTT	CASSLEDTQYF
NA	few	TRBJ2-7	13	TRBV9	TGTGCCAGCAGCGTAGGCGACTCCTACGAGCAGTACTTC	CASSVGDSYEQYF
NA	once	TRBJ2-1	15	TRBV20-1	TGCAGTGCGATGGGCTGGGTAAACTCCTACAATGAGCAGTTCTTC	CSAMGWVNSYNEQFF
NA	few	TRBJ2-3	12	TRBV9	TGTGCCAGCAGTACTAATGAGGATACGCAGTATTTT	CASSTNEDTQYF
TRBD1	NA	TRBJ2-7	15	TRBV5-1	TGCGCCAGCAGACCACGGACAGGGGAGGGGTACGAGCAGTACTTC	CASRPRTGEGYEQYF
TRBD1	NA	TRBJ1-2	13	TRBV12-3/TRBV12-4	TGTGCCAGCAGGACGACACAGGGGTACGGCTACACCTTC	CASRTTQGYGYTF
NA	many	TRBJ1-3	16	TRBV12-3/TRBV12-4	TGTGCCAGCAGTTTACTCCAGGGGAGGGTTGGAAACACCATATATTTT	CASSLLQGRVGNTIYF